These T cell receptor beta chains were read from a single sample in a study of blood T cell repertoires in COVID-19. Assay used: immunoSEQ multiplex PCR; TCRdb lists only in-frame clones, some missing. The table lists about 70,000 clones, more than 60% of them singletons, with under 30% in the top ten. The sequencing sample was made of peripheral blood. The receptors originated from a woman of 80 years or more with active or convalescent COVID-19. The CDR3 runs from the conserved cysteine through the conserved F or W. A D gene is named only where the DNA matches it firmly. Where a row states a size, it is once, few, many or the class of an expanded clone; other rows omit it.

v_call	clone_size	j_call	d_call	cdr3_aa	cdr3_nt
TRBV9	few	TRBJ2-1	-	CASSVGQVQGNEQFF	TGTGCCAGCAGCGTAGGACAGGTTCAGGGGAATGAGCAGTTCTTC
TRBV19	-	TRBJ1-6	-	CASSSRHREYNSPLHF	TGTGCCAGTAGTAGTCGGCACAGGGAATATAATTCACCCCTCCACTTT
TRBV6-2/TRBV6-3	-	TRBJ2-7	TRBD1	CASSKDRLYEQYF	TGTGCCAGCAGTAAGGACAGGTTATACGAGCAGTACTTC
TRBV7-9	-	TRBJ2-7	TRBD1	CASSGGTGNFYEQYF	TGTGCCAGCAGCGGGGGGACAGGGAATTTTTACGAGCAGTACTTC
TRBV5-1	once	TRBJ2-1	-	CASSLDPADNEQFF	TGCGCCAGCAGCTTGGATCCAGCGGACAATGAGCAGTTCTTC
TRBV4-3	-	TRBJ1-2	-	CASSQDLQQGYGYTF	TGCGCCAGCAGCCAAGATTTGCAGCAGGGGTATGGCTACACCTTC
TRBV5-1	-	TRBJ2-5	TRBD2	CASSPAAGLAETQYF	TGCGCCAGCAGCCCAGCCGCGGGACTAGCAGAGACCCAGTACTTC
TRBV11-2	-	TRBJ2-3	TRBD2	CASSLREGSTDTQYF	TGTGCCAGCAGCTTGAGGGAGGGAAGCACAGATACGCAGTATTTT
TRBV9	-	TRBJ2-1	TRBD1	CASSVSWDRGYNEQFF	TGTGCCAGCAGCGTAAGCTGGGACAGGGGCTACAATGAGCAGTTCTTC
TRBV3-1/TRBV3-2	few	TRBJ1-5	-	CASSQGESPQHF	TGTGCCAGCAGCCAAGGGGAGTCCCCCCAGCATTTT
TRBV5-6	many	TRBJ2-7	TRBD2	CASRQTSGGAYEQYF	TGTGCCAGCAGACAGACCAGCGGGGGTGCCTACGAGCAGTACTTC
TRBV6-5	-	TRBJ2-7	-	CASSKTAWGEQYF	TGTGCCAGCAGTAAGACAGCTTGGGGCGAGCAGTACTTC
TRBV9	-	TRBJ2-4	TRBD1	CASSALSGTGLNIQYF	TGTGCCAGCAGCGCATTGTCCGGGACAGGGCTAAACATTCAGTACTTC
TRBV19	-	TRBJ1-5	-	CASTLRFNQPQHF	TGTGCCAGTACCCTGAGGTTTAATCAGCCCCAGCATTTT
TRBV5-5	-	TRBJ1-6	TRBD1	CASSLATRQGASPLHF	TGTGCCAGCAGCTTGGCCACGAGACAGGGCGCTTCACCCCTCCACTTT
TRBV5-1	-	TRBJ1-6	TRBD1	CASSWDAGGNSPLHF	TGCGCCAGCAGCTGGGATGCAGGGGGTAATTCACCCCTCCACTTT
TRBV14	-	TRBJ2-2	-	CASSPLWGVRTGELFF	TGTGCCAGCAGCCCTTTATGGGGGGTACGCACCGGGGAGCTGTTTTTT